Listed below are T cell receptor beta chains from one sample, sequenced in a study of T cells after yellow fever vaccination. TCRdb ran MiXCR on the 5' RACE reads and lists one entry per CDR3 protein. This table holds about 400,000 distinct CDR3 sequences, roughly 12% found once. This material consisted of PBMCs, taken on the day of the first yellow fever vaccination. Receptor source: a man between 18 and 35 years old who received the YFV17D yellow fever vaccine. CDR3s include the opening cysteine and the closing phenylalanine or tryptophan. A D gene is named only where the DNA matches it firmly. A clone size is listed for some rows: how often the clone was seen (once, few, many), or a class if it is expanded.

>TRBV4-1|many|TRBD1|TRBJ2-2
CASGTVYPGELFF
TGCGCCAGTGGGACAGTTTACCCCGGGGAGCTGTTTTTT
>TRBV2|many|-|TRBJ1-1
CASSEGVNTEAFF
TGTGCCAGCAGTGAAGGCGTGAACACTGAAGCTTTCTTT
>TRBV7-3|-|TRBD1|TRBJ2-1
CASSPQPGTGFDNEQFF
TGTGCCAGCAGCCCCCAGCCCGGGACAGGGTTTGACAATGAGCAGTTCTTC
>TRBV4-1|-|TRBD1|TRBJ2-1
CASSQLTTGGASNEQFF
TGCGCCAGCAGCCAACTTACTACAGGGGGCGCCTCCAATGAGCAGTTCTTC
>TRBV11-2|-|-|TRBJ2-7
CASSLVGRERVPEQYF
TGTGCCAGCAGCTTAGTCGGCAGGGAACGGGTGCCCGAGCAGTACTTC
>TRBV7-9|many|-|TRBJ1-3
CASTPDYSGNTIYF
TGTGCCAGCACCCCCGACTACTCTGGAAACACCATATATTTT
>TRBV7-6|many|TRBD2|TRBJ2-1
CASSLDRGGGPGYNEQFF
TGTGCCAGCAGCTTAGACCGGGGGGGGGGCCCCGGGTACAATGAGCAGTTCTTC
>TRBV6-5|many|-|TRBJ1-1
CASSYSEKSPEAFF
TGTGCCAGCAGTTACTCGGAGAAAAGCCCTGAAGCTTTCTTT
>TRBV10-3|-|-|TRBJ2-5
CAISGTGRETQYF
TGTGCCATCAGTGGTACAGGCCGGGAGACCCAGTACTTC
>TRBV5-1|-|-|TRBJ2-1
CASSSTGFSYNEQFF
TGCGCCAGCAGCTCGACAGGTTTCTCCTACAATGAGCAGTTCTTC
>TRBV29-1|many|TRBD1|TRBJ1-1
CSVTGDGNTEAFF
TGCAGCGTTACAGGGGATGGGAACACTGAAGCTTTCTTT
>TRBV5-6|many|-|TRBJ1-2
CASSLDIANYGYTF
TGTGCCAGCAGCCTCGACATAGCAAACTATGGCTACACCTTC
>TRBV7-9|many|-|TRBJ1-1
CASSLGLRNTEAFF
TGTGCCAGCAGCTTGGGACTAAGGAACACTGAAGCTTTCTTT
>TRBV7-3|-|-|TRBJ2-3
CASSLNAGPDTQYF
TGTGCCAGCAGCTTAAATGCGGGCCCAGATACGCAGTATTTT
>TRBV28|-|TRBD1|TRBJ1-1
CASSSGGGHTEAFF
TGTGCCAGCAGTTCAGGGGGGGGTCACACTGAAGCTTTCTTT
>TRBV6-1|-|-|TRBJ2-3
CASNPRDLKRDTQYF
TGTGCCAGCAACCCACGGGACCTAAAACGAGATACGCAGTATTTT
>TRBV5-4|-|-|TRBJ2-2
CASSLPGVTGELFF
TGTGCCAGCAGCTTGCCAGGGGTTACCGGGGAGCTGTTTTTT
>TRBV5-6|-|-|TRBJ2-1
CASSSDLAYNEQFF
TGTGCCAGCAGTTCGGACTTGGCCTACAATGAGCAGTTCTTC
>TRBV25-1|-|TRBD2|TRBJ2-5
CASSGKLAGDQETQYF
TGTGCCAGCAGTGGCAAACTAGCGGGGGACCAAGAGACCCAGTACTTC
>TRBV5-1|-|-|TRBJ2-3
CASNFQETTDTQYF
TGCGCCAGCAACTTTCAAGAAACCACAGATACGCAGTATTTT
>TRBV6-2/TRBV6-3|-|-|TRBJ1-6
CASSYSYAPLHF
TGTGCCAGCAGTTACTCTTACGCGCCCCTCCACTTT
>TRBV4-1|-|TRBD1|TRBJ1-6
CASSQRGQALKNSPLHF
TGCGCCAGCAGCCAGAGGGGACAGGCCCTTAAGAATTCACCCCTCCACTTT
>TRBV25-1|many|TRBD1|TRBJ1-2
CASSEPGQGYGYTF
TGTGCCAGCAGTGAACCGGGACAGGGCTATGGCTACACCTTC
>TRBV12-5|-|-|TRBJ1-3
CASAGPSGNTIYF
TGTGCTAGTGCTGGGCCCTCTGGAAACACCATATATTTT
>TRBV7-9|many|TRBD1|TRBJ1-5
CASSGTGSNQPQHF
TGTGCCAGCAGCGGGACAGGGAGCAATCAGCCCCAGCATTTT
>TRBV5-1|-|-|TRBJ1-6
CASSYSTDSPLHF
TGCGCCAGCAGCTACTCTACCGATTCACCCCTCCACTTT
>TRBV7-3|few|-|TRBJ2-2
CASSPNPGELFF
TGTGCCAGCAGCCCTAATCCCGGGGAGCTGTTTTTT
>TRBV24-1|few|-|TRBJ1-2
CATSDSSWYTF
TGTGCCACCAGTGATTCCTCGTGGTACACCTTC
>TRBV12-3/TRBV12-4|-|TRBD1|TRBJ1-5
CASSPQQGNQPQHF
TGTGCCAGCAGTCCGCAACAGGGGAATCAGCCCCAGCATTTT
>TRBV12-3/TRBV12-4|-|TRBD1|TRBJ2-3
CASSLSLPPGQGLTDTQYF
TGTGCCAGCAGTCTAAGCCTTCCACCGGGACAGGGTCTCACAGATACGCAGTATTTT
>TRBV20-1|many|-|TRBJ1-3
CSARDGSSGNTIYF
TGCAGTGCTAGAGATGGGAGCTCTGGAAACACCATATATTTT
>TRBV6-2/TRBV6-3|-|TRBD1|TRBJ2-5
CASSAGTGGVKVETQYF
TGTGCCAGCAGTGCCGGGACAGGGGGCGTTAAAGTCGAGACCCAGTACTTC
>TRBV12-3/TRBV12-4|many|-|TRBJ2-3
CASSPRLSTDTQYF
TGTGCCAGCAGTCCTCGACTAAGCACAGATACGCAGTATTTT
>TRBV13|-|-|TRBJ2-1
CASSPAGAGRYNEQFF
TGTGCCAGCAGCCCCGCCGGGGCAGGTAGATACAATGAGCAGTTCTTC
>TRBV7-9|few|-|TRBJ2-3
CASSLVSQVGDTQYF
TGTGCCAGCAGCTTAGTATCTCAGGTGGGAGATACGCAGTATTTT
>TRBV11-2|few|-|TRBJ2-3
CASSLGPPGTDTQYF
TGTGCCAGCAGCTTAGGGCCGCCTGGCACAGATACGCAGTATTTT
>TRBV5-4|-|-|TRBJ2-1
CASSSDKNEQFF
TGTGCCAGCAGCTCAGACAAGAATGAGCAGTTCTTC
>TRBV7-3|many|TRBD2|TRBJ2-5
CASSETSGGETQYF
TGTGCCAGCAGCGAGACTAGCGGGGGGGAGACCCAGTACTTC
>TRBV7-8|-|-|TRBJ1-6
CASGGPSPLHF
TGTGCCAGCGGGGGGCCTTCACCCCTCCACTTT
>TRBV12-3/TRBV12-4|-|-|TRBJ2-7
CASSRVGTRYEQYF
TGTGCCAGCAGTCGCGTCGGGACAAGGTACGAGCAGTACTTC
>TRBV3-1|few|TRBD2|TRBJ2-1
CASSQEPSGASEQFF
TGTGCCAGCAGCCAAGAGCCTAGCGGGGCTTCTGAGCAGTTCTTC
>TRBV5-4|-|-|TRBJ1-2
CASSNMREGGYTF
TGTGCCAGCAGCAATATGCGGGAGGGAGGCTACACCTTC
>TRBV4-3|-|TRBD2|TRBJ2-7
CASSQKLEGGDEQYF
TGCGCCAGCAGCCAAAAGTTAGAGGGAGGGGACGAGCAGTACTTC